This TCR beta chain was found in a study of cytomegalovirus exposure and HLA in healthy donors. Nominal health characterized the donors when sampled, though unrecorded immune exposures were likely. PCR involved 60 Vbeta and 13 Jbeta primers. Original processing methods: A follow-up analysis tallied some 80 million unique TCR beta chains, roughly 11 million shared. The method was immunoSEQ multiplex PCR; TCRdb's version includes in-frame clones alone and lacks a portion of them. That table gives V, J and clone size, and the DNA gave D and trimming. This sample has roughly 200,000 clones, with approximately 81% found just once. The sample holds a few counts of this clone. Its antigen remains unknown. Overall study results and limits: Sequence variants that were highly shared formed a cluster that was likely a sequencing artifact. TCR beta sequences reportedly predicted most subjects' HLA-A and HLA-B alleles accurately.

The CDR3 totals 14 residues. Trimming took off 0 bases at V and 2 bases at J, with 9 bases between the two ends. Germline V CDR1 and CDR2: SGHRS, YFSETQ. The receptor was derived from a man in his thirties or forties in good health and CMV-seronegative. The chain carries TRBV5-1 and TRBJ2-7; D may be TRBD1 (6 bases). The specimen sequenced was PBMCs. The CDR3 nucleotides are TGCGCCAGCAGCTTGGACAGGGTACCCTACGAGCAGTACTTC. Protein product: CASSLDRVPYEQYF.